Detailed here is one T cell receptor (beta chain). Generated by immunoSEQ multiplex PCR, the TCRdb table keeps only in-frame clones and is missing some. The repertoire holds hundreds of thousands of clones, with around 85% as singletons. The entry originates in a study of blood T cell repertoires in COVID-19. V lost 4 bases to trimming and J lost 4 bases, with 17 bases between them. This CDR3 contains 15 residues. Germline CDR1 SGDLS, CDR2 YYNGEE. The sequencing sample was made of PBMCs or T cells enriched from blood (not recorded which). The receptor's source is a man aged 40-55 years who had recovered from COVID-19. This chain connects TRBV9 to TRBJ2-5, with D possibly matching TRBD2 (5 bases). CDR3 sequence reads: CASSSTRTPGETQYF. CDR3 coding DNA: TGTGCCAGCAGCTCCACCAGGACTCCTGGAGAGACCCAGTACTTC.